This T cell receptor (beta chain) is drawn from a study of cytomegalovirus exposure and HLA in healthy donors. Study as a whole: HLA-typed donors were the source of about 85 million unique TCRs, which an early data release held.

A remark on this clone: Its antigen is not identified.

13 Jbeta primers and 60 Vbeta primers were used for the PCR. Measured with immunoSEQ multiplex PCR; TCRdb has only the in-frame clones, and not every one. The repertoire holds around 160,000 clones, about 80% seen once, with approximately 13% in the top ten. General study points: Among the sequence variants, a highly shared cluster was likely an artifact of sequencing.

Sample: PBMCs. The clonotype comes from a man between 40 and 49 years old in good health and CMV-seropositive.

For the CDR3, the DNA is TGCGCCAGCAGCCAAGCCGGGACAGGGACATTCTATGGCTACACCTTC. It translates to CASSQAGTGTFYGYTF. The chain employs TRBV4-1 and TRBJ1-2; 9 bases are a match to TRBD1. The CDR3 contains 16 residues. Germline trimming cut 1 base from V and 4 bases from J; bases unmatched to any gene: 7. Germline CDR1 MGHRA, CDR2 YSYEKL.